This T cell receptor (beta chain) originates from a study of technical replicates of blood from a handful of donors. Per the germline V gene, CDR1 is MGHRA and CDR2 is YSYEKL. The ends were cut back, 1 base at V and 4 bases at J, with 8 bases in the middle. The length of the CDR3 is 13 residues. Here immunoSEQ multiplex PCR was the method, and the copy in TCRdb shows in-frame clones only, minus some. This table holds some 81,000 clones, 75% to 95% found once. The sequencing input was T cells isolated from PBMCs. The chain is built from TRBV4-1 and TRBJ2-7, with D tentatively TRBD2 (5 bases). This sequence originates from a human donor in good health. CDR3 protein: CASSQAREYEQYF. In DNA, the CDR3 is TGCGCCAGCAGCCAAGCGAGGGAATACGAGCAGTACTTC.